This TCR beta chain stems from a study of patients and donors after allogeneic stem cell transplantation. This clonotype has more than one count but fewer than ten. The CDR3 has 15 amino acids. The germline V gene has CDR1 SNHLY and CDR2 FYNNEI. Trimming took off 2 bases at V and 2 bases at J, with 13 bases between the two ends. TCRdb processed the RT-PCR reads anew with MiXCR; each CDR3 protein has one entry. The sample consists of around 150,000 distinct CDR3 sequences, about 36% of them appearing once. This chain connects TRBV2 to TRBJ2-7, with D possibly matching TRBD1 (6 bases). This receptor was obtained from a human donor who was either an allogeneic HSCT recipient or a stem cell or donor lymphocyte infusion donor (not recorded which). It is not recorded whose cells these are; they may come from a transplant donor. Source material: blood, either unsorted or a sorted T cell fraction (not recorded which). CDR3 bases: TGTGCCAGCAGTGAATTGAGGGGACAAGCCTACGAGCAGTACTTC. Translation: CASSELRGQAYEQYF.